This is a list of T cell receptor beta chains from one sample in a study of blood T cell repertoires in COVID-19. Profiling relied on immunoSEQ multiplex PCR, and the TCRdb table lists in-frame clones only, not all of them. This sample yields some 260,000 clones, of which less than 85% are seen a single time; 2.5% to 3.5% belongs to the top ten. Sequences were obtained from peripheral blood. The receptor source for this set is a woman aged 18-29 years with acute or convalescent COVID-19. Both conserved end residues are part of each CDR3. D genes are given only for firm matches. A row's size may be missing; if present it is once, few, many or a size class.

clone_size: NA; j_call: TRBJ2-1; d_call: TRBD1; v_call: TRBV6-2/TRBV6-3; cdr3_nt: TGTGCCAGCAGTTACTCACTCCGGGACAGGGCCAATGAGCAGTTCTTC; cdr3_aa: CASSYSLRDRANEQFF
clone_size: NA; j_call: TRBJ2-2; d_call: TRBD1; v_call: TRBV13; cdr3_nt: TGTGCCAGCAGGAAAGACAGGGATTGGTCCGGGGAGCTGTTTTTT; cdr3_aa: CASRKDRDWSGELFF
clone_size: NA; j_call: TRBJ1-2; d_call: NA; v_call: TRBV7-2; cdr3_nt: TGTGCCAGCAGCTTAGGGATGACAGGCCTTAACTATGGCTACACCTTC; cdr3_aa: CASSLGMTGLNYGYTF
clone_size: NA; j_call: TRBJ1-5; d_call: NA; v_call: TRBV7-8; cdr3_nt: TGTGCCAGCAGCCCCCTCCCTTGGCGGGTGAATCAGCCCCAGCATTTT; cdr3_aa: CASSPLPWRVNQPQHF
clone_size: NA; j_call: TRBJ2-7; d_call: TRBD1; v_call: TRBV5-1; cdr3_nt: TGCGCCAGCAGCTTGTTCCGACAGGGGTCCCCCGAGCAGTACTTC; cdr3_aa: CASSLFRQGSPEQYF
clone_size: NA; j_call: TRBJ1-1; d_call: TRBD1; v_call: TRBV6-5; cdr3_nt: TGTGCCAGCAGCTACGGGGGACAGCCGAACACTGAAGCTTTCTTT; cdr3_aa: CASSYGGQPNTEAFF
clone_size: NA; j_call: TRBJ1-5; d_call: TRBD1; v_call: TRBV28; cdr3_nt: TGTGCCAGCAGTTTACCGCAGGGGGTTTTAAATCAGCCCCAGCATTTT; cdr3_aa: CASSLPQGVLNQPQHF
clone_size: NA; j_call: TRBJ2-7; d_call: NA; v_call: TRBV12-2; cdr3_nt: TGTGCAAGTCGCTTATCCGTGTCTAGTTCTATTTACGAGCAGTACTTC; cdr3_aa: CASRLSVSSSIYEQYF
clone_size: NA; j_call: TRBJ2-7; d_call: TRBD2; v_call: TRBV19; cdr3_nt: TGTGCCAGTAGACCCAGCGGGGGTTCCTCCTACGAGCAGTACTTC; cdr3_aa: CASRPSGGSSYEQYF
clone_size: NA; j_call: TRBJ2-2; d_call: NA; v_call: TRBV3-1/TRBV3-2; cdr3_nt: TGTGCCAGCAGCTTGACTAGTTCGAACACCGGGGAGCTGTTTTTT; cdr3_aa: CASSLTSSNTGELFF
clone_size: once; j_call: TRBJ2-7; d_call: NA; v_call: TRBV2; cdr3_nt: TGTGCCAGCAATCGGCGAGACAGCTCCTACGAGCAGTACTTC; cdr3_aa: CASNRRDSSYEQYF
clone_size: NA; j_call: TRBJ2-7; d_call: TRBD1; v_call: TRBV10-3; cdr3_nt: TGTGCCATCAGTGCAGGACAGGGGCGCTCTACCTCCGAGCAGTACTTC; cdr3_aa: CAISAGQGRSTSEQYF
clone_size: NA; j_call: TRBJ1-3; d_call: NA; v_call: TRBV11-2; cdr3_nt: TGTGCCAGCAGCTTAGCCCCGACAGGAGTTTACTCTGGAAACACCATATATTTT; cdr3_aa: CASSLAPTGVYSGNTIYF
clone_size: NA; j_call: TRBJ2-7; d_call: TRBD1; v_call: TRBV11-1; cdr3_nt: TGTGCCAGCAGCTTAGGGACAGGGCTTTACGAGCAGTACTTC; cdr3_aa: CASSLGTGLYEQYF
clone_size: NA; j_call: TRBJ2-1; d_call: NA; v_call: TRBV7-2; cdr3_nt: TGTGCCAGCAGCTTGTCGACTTACAATGAGCAGTTCTTC; cdr3_aa: CASSLSTYNEQFF
clone_size: NA; j_call: TRBJ1-2; d_call: TRBD1; v_call: TRBV5-1; cdr3_nt: TGCGCCAGCAGCTTGGGACAGGGGAGCGGCTACACCTTC; cdr3_aa: CASSLGQGSGYTF
clone_size: NA; j_call: TRBJ1-4; d_call: TRBD1; v_call: TRBV28; cdr3_nt: TGTGCCAGCAGTTTGTGGGACAGCCCAACTAATGAAAAACTGTTTTTT; cdr3_aa: CASSLWDSPTNEKLFF
clone_size: NA; j_call: TRBJ2-7; d_call: TRBD2; v_call: TRBV13; cdr3_nt: TGTGCCAGCAGCTTAAAGACTAGCGGATTCTACGAGCAGTACTTC; cdr3_aa: CASSLKTSGFYEQYF
clone_size: few; j_call: TRBJ2-3; d_call: NA; v_call: TRBV9; cdr3_nt: TGTGCCAGCAGCGTAGATGAGCGGGCCACAGATACGCAGTATTTT; cdr3_aa: CASSVDERATDTQYF
clone_size: NA; j_call: TRBJ2-3; d_call: TRBD2; v_call: TRBV9; cdr3_nt: TGTGCCAGCAGCGTAGGACTAGCGGGAGGGGGCACAGATACGCAGTATTTT; cdr3_aa: CASSVGLAGGGTDTQYF
clone_size: few; j_call: TRBJ2-5; d_call: TRBD2; v_call: TRBV30; cdr3_nt: TGTGCCTGGAACACGATAGCGGGAGGGAGAGAGACCCAGTACTTC; cdr3_aa: CAWNTIAGGRETQYF
clone_size: NA; j_call: TRBJ2-1; d_call: TRBD2; v_call: TRBV6-6; cdr3_nt: TGTGCCAGCAGTTCCGAACGACTAGCGGCCTACAATGAGCAGTTCTTC; cdr3_aa: CASSSERLAAYNEQFF
clone_size: NA; j_call: TRBJ1-6; d_call: TRBD1; v_call: TRBV6-5; cdr3_nt: TGTGCCAGCAGTTACTCGGACAGGGGCGGTTCACCCCTCCACTTT; cdr3_aa: CASSYSDRGGSPLHF
clone_size: NA; j_call: TRBJ2-2; d_call: NA; v_call: TRBV5-1; cdr3_nt: TGCGCCAGCAGCCTAACAGGGTTTACCGGGGAGCTGTTTTTT; cdr3_aa: CASSLTGFTGELFF
clone_size: once; j_call: TRBJ1-1; d_call: NA; v_call: TRBV10-3; cdr3_nt: TGTGCCATCGGCTCCGGGACACCGAACACTGAAGCTTTCTTT; cdr3_aa: CAIGSGTPNTEAFF
clone_size: NA; j_call: TRBJ1-2; d_call: TRBD1; v_call: TRBV4-2; cdr3_nt: TGTGCCAGCAGCCAAGATATGGGACAGGGGTCGGGCTACACCTTC; cdr3_aa: CASSQDMGQGSGYTF
clone_size: NA; j_call: TRBJ2-7; d_call: TRBD2; v_call: TRBV3-1/TRBV3-2; cdr3_nt: TGTGCCAGCAGCCCGGGACTAGCGTCCTACGAGCAGTACTTC; cdr3_aa: CASSPGLASYEQYF
clone_size: NA; j_call: TRBJ1-4; d_call: NA; v_call: TRBV7-2; cdr3_nt: TGTGCCAGCAGCTTAGGGGGGCAGTCTAATGAAAAACTGTTTTTT; cdr3_aa: CASSLGGQSNEKLFF
clone_size: NA; j_call: TRBJ1-3; d_call: TRBD1; v_call: TRBV5-1; cdr3_nt: TGCGCCAGCAGCACCCGGACAGGGGCTGGAAACACCATATATTTT; cdr3_aa: CASSTRTGAGNTIYF
clone_size: NA; j_call: TRBJ2-2; d_call: NA; v_call: TRBV6-5; cdr3_nt: TGTGCCAGCAGTCGTGACTACTCGAACACCGGGGAGCTGTTTTTT; cdr3_aa: CASSRDYSNTGELFF
clone_size: NA; j_call: TRBJ1-5; d_call: NA; v_call: TRBV28; cdr3_nt: TGTGCCAGCAGTTGGGAGCAGACTATCTTCGGTCAGCCCCAGCATTTT; cdr3_aa: CASSWEQTIFGQPQHF
clone_size: NA; j_call: TRBJ2-7; d_call: TRBD2; v_call: TRBV6-5; cdr3_nt: TGTGCCAGCAGCCGCCGACTAGCGCCTTCCTACGAGCAGTACTTC; cdr3_aa: CASSRRLAPSYEQYF
clone_size: few; j_call: TRBJ2-1; d_call: TRBD1; v_call: TRBV7-9; cdr3_nt: TGTGCCAGCAGCCTAATCGACAGGGTAGCCGACAATGAGCAGTTCTTC; cdr3_aa: CASSLIDRVADNEQFF
clone_size: NA; j_call: TRBJ2-1; d_call: TRBD2; v_call: TRBV7-2; cdr3_nt: TGTGCCAGCAGCTTAGCCCTAGCGGGAGGAGATGAGCAGTTCTTC; cdr3_aa: CASSLALAGGDEQFF
clone_size: NA; j_call: TRBJ1-6; d_call: NA; v_call: TRBV6-6; cdr3_nt: TGTGCCAGCAGTTATGGTGAGGGATCACCCCTCCACTTT; cdr3_aa: CASSYGEGSPLHF